Each of the 28 T cell receptor beta chains below was sequenced from the same sample in a study of cytomegalovirus exposure and HLA in healthy donors. PCR used 60 Vbeta primers and 13 Jbeta primers. Profiling relied on immunoSEQ multiplex PCR, and the TCRdb table lists in-frame clones only, not all of them. Recorded for this sample: some 120,000 clones. Sequences were obtained from PBMCs. Receptors were obtained from a man between 18 and 29 years old in good health and CMV-seronegative.

Worth noting for this clone: One end of the junction varies from germline; a read error may be responsible. V usage is TRBV6-6 and J usage is TRBJ2-5; weak D call: TRBD2 (6 bases). CDR1 is MNHNY and CDR2 is SVGAGI in the germline V gene (reference sequence). The CDR3 spans 15 residues. Here the CDR3 DNA reads TGTGCCAGCAGTTACGGTGGGGGGTCGGGTTTCTTTTGGGACTTC. Translating gives CASSYGGGSGFFWDF.

This sequence joins TRBV9 and TRBJ2-7; D is unclear. The J call is in doubt because the DNA end fits TRBJ2-5 better. CDR3 length: 13 residues. Germline lookup yields CDR1 SGDLS and CDR2 YYNGEE. The DNA of the CDR3 is TGTGCCAGCAGCGTAGACAGTAAAGAGACCCAGTACTTC. This translates into CASSVDSKETQYF.

The chain joins TRBV7-9 to TRBJ1-4, with 9 positions matching TRBD1. The CDR3 sequence is 14 residues long. Germline assignment: CDR1 SEHNR and CDR2 FQNEAQ (reference sequence). V lost 5 bases, J lost 7 bases, and 5 bases stayed unmatched. CDR3 sequence: CASSGGQGFEKLFF. The CDR3 region has the DNA TGTGCCAGCAGCGGGGGACAGGGTTTTGAAAAACTGTTTTTT.

The chain couples TRBV10-3 to TRBJ2-7; 7 bases are shared with TRBD1. Looked up from germline, CDR1 is ENHRY and CDR2 is SYGVKD. Unmatched junction bases numbered 8, after V lost 4 bases and J lost 5 bases. The CDR3 is made up of 14 amino acids. As DNA, the CDR3 is TGTGCCATCAGTGGCCCGGGACAGTCCAACGAGCAGTACTTC. This encodes CAISGPGQSNEQYF.

The rearrangement joins TRBV9 to TRBJ1-1; TRBD1 matches at 8 bases. The CDR3 is 14 amino acids. Germline assignment: CDR1 SGDLS and CDR2 YYNGEE. V dropped 2 bases and J dropped 0; count of bases not matched to a gene: 0. In nucleotides, the CDR3 is TGTGCCAGCAGCGTGACAGGGGTGAACACTGAAGCTTTCTTT. Protein: CASSVTGVNTEAFF.

The rearrangement uses TRBV2 and TRBJ2-3; 10 bases agree with TRBD2. J lost 0 bases, V lost 8 bases, and 5 bases had no gene match. CDR3 length: 15 residues. Looked up from germline, CDR1 is SNHLY and CDR2 is FYNNEI. CDR3 in amino acids: CASGTSATSTDTQYF. The CDR3 nucleotides read TGTGCCAGCGGGACTAGCGCTACAAGCACAGATACGCAGTATTTT.

This sequence joins TRBV5-6 and TRBJ2-7; tentative D call: TRBD1 (6 bases). The CDR3 length is 15 residues. Trimming took off 2 bases at V and 2 bases at J, with 14 bases between the two ends. CDR1 and CDR2 (germline): SGHDT, YYEEEE. CDR3 nucleotide sequence: TGTGCCAGCAGCTTTTGGACAGTGAGCGCCTACGAGCAGTACTTC. Protein product: CASSFWTVSAYEQYF.

The chain recombines TRBV5-1 with TRBJ2-7; 14 positions match TRBD2. Germline CDR1 is SGHRS and CDR2 is YFSETQ. Trimming at V came to 7 bases and at J to 7 bases, leaving 7 bases not matched to a gene. The CDR3 spans 14 residues. CDR3 DNA sequence: TGCGCCAGCGGGGGACTAGCGGGAGCGGAAGAGCAGTACTTC. The encoded protein is CASGGLAGAEEQYF.

The J gene is TRBJ2-1, the V gene TRBV9, with a weak D call TRBD1 (6 bases). The CDR3 extends over 13 amino acids. In germline, CDR1 is SGDLS, CDR2 YYNGEE. The ends were cut back, 3 bases at V and 8 bases at J, with 12 bases in the middle. CDR3 protein: CASSATGFYEQFF. DNA for the CDR3: TGTGCCAGCAGCGCGACAGGATTTTATGAGCAGTTCTTC.

The rearrangement links TRBV6-5 to TRBJ2-1; 10 bases line up with TRBD2. The CDR3 extends over 15 amino acids. Trimming took 7 bases from V and 5 from J; bases not matched to a gene: 8. Germline V gene lookup returns CDR1 MNHEY and CDR2 SVGAGI. The chain's CDR3 is CASNLLAGFDNEQFF. DNA of the CDR3: TGTGCCAGCAACCTACTAGCGGGATTCGACAATGAGCAGTTCTTC.

V gene TRBV19 combines with J gene TRBJ2-1; D possibly corresponds to TRBD1 (5 bases). The germline CDR1 and CDR2 sequences are LNHDA and SQIVND (reference sequence). V lost 4 bases, J lost 3 bases, and 13 bases lay in between. The CDR3 runs 15 residues. CDR3 region: CASSKGSLVYNEQFF. CDR3 bases: TGTGCCAGTAGTAAGGGGTCACTTGTCTACAATGAGCAGTTCTTC. The full variable domain, completed using reference TRBV19 and TRBJ2-1, is DGGITQSPKYLFRKEGQNVTLSCEQNLNHDAMYWYRQDPGQGLRLIYYSQIVNDFQKGDIAEGYSVSREKKESFPLTVTSAQKNPTAFYLCASSKGSLVYNEQFFGPGTRLTVL.

The chain recombines TRBV18 with TRBJ2-5, with TRBD2 identical over 9 bases. Per the germline V gene, CDR1 is KGHSH and CDR2 is LQKENI. V lost 7 bases to trimming and J lost 1 base; unmatched junction nucleotides: 4. The CDR3 runs to 14 residues. CDR3 bases: TGTGCCAGCTTAAGTAGCGGGAGCCAAGAGACCCAGTACTTC. Encoded protein: CASLSSGSQETQYF.

This chain connects TRBV9 to TRBJ1-1, with unresolved D. The length of the CDR3 is 15 residues. Germline loops: CDR1 SGDLS, CDR2 YYNGEE. The ends were cut back, 4 bases at V and 1 base at J, with 14 bases in the middle. CDR3 coding DNA: TGTGCCAGCAGCCCAACTAGGCAGGCGAACACTGAAGCTTTCTTT. This sequence encodes CASSPTRQANTEAFF.

The chain uses TRBV28 and TRBJ2-3; TRBD2 aligns across 10 bases. CDR3 length: 16 residues. CDR1 MDHEN and CDR2 SYDVKM come from the germline V gene. J lost 5 bases, V lost 7 bases, and 12 bases had no gene match. The CDR3 reads CASTQESGRGRDTQYF. Here the CDR3 DNA reads TGTGCCAGCACCCAGGAGAGCGGGAGGGGAAGAGATACGCAGTATTTT.

This sequence joins TRBV30 and TRBJ2-2; 10 bases fit TRBD2. V lost 7 bases, J lost 4 bases, and 6 bases stayed unmatched. This CDR3 spans 14 amino acids. The germline V gene has CDR1 GTSNPN and CDR2 SVGIG (reference sequence). CDR3 sequence reads: CAFKRGGATGELFF. As DNA, the CDR3 is TGTGCCTTTAAGCGGGGGGGCGCCACCGGGGAGCTGTTTTTT.

The chain couples TRBV12-5 to TRBJ1-1; no reliable D call. The CDR3 length is 12 residues. Trimming pared 6 bases from V and 5 bases from J, leaving 10 bases between. The germline V gene has CDR1 LGHNT and CDR2 FRNRAP. CDR3 protein: CASGNSPTEAFF. The CDR3 DNA reads as TGTGCTAGTGGAAACAGTCCGACTGAAGCTTTCTTT.

V is TRBV19 and J is TRBJ1-2; 8 bases fit TRBD1. The CDR3 covers 15 residues. Germline values: CDR1 LNHDA, CDR2 SQIVND (reference sequence). The J segment lost 2 bases and the V segment lost 4 bases, leaving 6 bases of the junction unmatched. The CDR3 spells CASSTSGTGNYGYTF. CDR3 bases: TGTGCCAGTAGTACCTCCGGGACAGGAAACTATGGCTACACCTTC.

The rearrangement joins TRBV28 to TRBJ1-5, with D tentatively TRBD1 (5 bases). Germline V gene data show CDR1 as MDHEN and CDR2 as SYDVKM. Trimming cost V 8 bases and J 4 bases, with 18 bases left between them. The CDR3 is 15 amino acids. The CDR3, as DNA: TGTGCCAGCTACGCGGGGGTAAGGCCAAATCAGCCCCAGCATTTT. This codes for CASYAGVRPNQPQHF.

The chain combines TRBV15 with TRBJ1-5; tentatively, D is TRBD1 (6 bases). V lost 2 bases, J lost 2 bases, and 13 bases lay in between. CDR1 and CDR2 from the germline V gene are LNHNV and YYDKDF (reference sequence). There are 16 residues in the CDR3. The CDR3 protein is CATSRNDRFGNQPQHF. CDR3 DNA sequence: TGTGCCACCAGCAGAAACGACAGGTTTGGCAATCAGCCCCAGCATTTT.

The chain links TRBV30 to TRBJ2-5; D unclear. V lost 3 bases to trimming and J lost 2 bases, with 13 bases between them. The CDR3 spans 14 residues. Looked up from germline, CDR1 is GTSNPN and CDR2 is SVGIG (reference sequence). Written as DNA, the CDR3 is TGTGCCTGGAGCCCCCTATGGGCACAAGAGACCCAGTACTTC. It codes for CAWSPLWAQETQYF.

The rearrangement uses TRBV29-1 and TRBJ1-2, with D hard to call. Per the germline V gene, CDR1 is SQVTM and CDR2 is ANQGSEA. This CDR3 has 11 residues. V was trimmed by 6 bases and J by 6 bases, leaving 11 bases between them. CDR3 sequence: CSVAGGDGYTF. CDR3 in DNA: TGCAGCGTGGCAGGCGGGGATGGCTACACCTTC.

CDR3 sequence: CASIPAVEHTEAFF. CDR3 in DNA: TGTGCCAGCATCCCCGCGGTTGAACACACTGAAGCTTTCTTT. The chain combines TRBV6-1 with TRBJ1-1; D uncertain. Trimming cost V 7 bases and J 3 bases, with 15 bases left between them. Germline CDR1 reads MNHNS; CDR2 reads SASEGT. The CDR3 runs to 14 residues.

This chain uses TRBV19 with TRBJ1-3; 7 positions match TRBD1. Trimming removed 3 bases from V and 4 bases from J; junction bases left unmatched: 6. The CDR3 is made up of 15 amino acids. CDR1 is LNHDA, CDR2 SQIVND, per germline (reference sequence). CDR3 loop: CASSIRGTEGNTIYF. CDR3 sequence (DNA): TGTGCCAGTAGTATTCGAGGGACAGAGGGAAACACCATATATTTT. The full variable domain, rest sourced from reference TRBV19 and TRBJ1-3, is DGGITQSPKYLFRKEGQNVTLSCEQNLNHDAMYWYRQDPGQGLRLIYYSQIVNDFQKGDIAEGYSVSREKKESFPLTVTSAQKNPTAFYLCASSIRGTEGNTIYFGEGSWLTVV.

This sequence joins TRBV9 and TRBJ2-5, with TRBD2 matching over 10 bases. The CDR3 runs to 18 residues. CDR1 and CDR2 from the germline V gene are SGDLS and YYNGEE. Unmatched junction bases numbered 12, after V lost 4 bases and J lost 0 bases. CDR3 loop: CASSSREGSGGYQETQYF. CDR3 sequence (DNA): TGTGCCAGCAGCTCCAGGGAGGGTAGCGGGGGGTACCAAGAGACCCAGTACTTC.

The CDR3, as DNA: TGTGCCAGCACGGGACTAGCGGGGACAGATACGCAGTATTTT. This codes for CASTGLAGTDTQYF. The V and J genes are TRBV19 and TRBJ2-3, with 13 bases lining up with TRBD2. CDR1 is LNHDA and CDR2 is SQIVND in the germline V gene (reference sequence). This CDR3 has 14 residues. The V gene end was trimmed by 9 bases and the J gene end by 3 bases; junction bases not matched to a gene: 3.

This chain connects TRBV7-8 to TRBJ2-7; 7 positions match TRBD2. With 3 bases clipped from V and 8 bases from J, the junction kept 4 bases outside the gene matches. CDR3 size: 12 residues. Germline V gene data show CDR1 as SGHVS and CDR2 as FQNEAQ. Written as DNA, the CDR3 is TGTGCCAGCAGCTTTGGGAGCGGGAAGCAGTACTTC. Translating it yields CASSFGSGKQYF.

The V and J genes are TRBV28 and TRBJ2-4, with a possible D match to TRBD2 (5 bases). Germline assignment: CDR1 MDHEN and CDR2 SYDVKM. This CDR3 contains 12 residues. Trimming took off 2 bases at V and 6 bases at J, with 5 bases between the two ends. The CDR3 DNA reads TGTGCCAGCAGTTTAGAGGGAAACATTCAGTACTTC. It yields the protein CASSLEGNIQYF.

The V and J genes are TRBV5-4 and TRBJ2-7; no definite D call. With 2 bases removed from V and 3 bases from J, the gap between germline ends came to 3 bases. The CDR3 sequence is 11 residues long. Germline values: CDR1 SGHNT, CDR2 YYREEE (reference sequence). The CDR3 DNA follows: TGTGCCAGCAGCTTCGGCTACGAGCAGTACTTC. It codes for CASSFGYEQYF.